This T cell receptor beta chain was retrieved from a study of control samples from healthy donors and cancer patients. The data were produced by immunoSEQ multiplex PCR, yet TCRdb's version contains in-frame clones alone and is incomplete. The sample yields about 410,000 clones, 80% to 95% seen once. Germline CDR1 is KGHDR and CDR2 is SFDVKD. The germline V and J ends were trimmed by 1 base and 9 bases, with 12 bases remaining between them. The length of the CDR3 is 14 residues. The clonotype originates from a man aged 40-49 years with head and neck cancer. The specimen sequenced was PBMCs. This chain links TRBV24-1 with TRBJ2-1; D possibly corresponds to TRBD2 (6 bases). The CDR3 here is CATSDFKLASEQFF. For the CDR3, the DNA is TGTGCCACCAGTGATTTCAAACTAGCTAGTGAGCAGTTCTTC.